This T cell receptor (beta chain) appears in the sequencing data of a study of beta chain features in type 1 diabetes. Purity exceeding 95% was reached by all sorted populations. Of the isolated RNA, all was reverse transcribed, and so the sequenced material was expressed TCRB transcripts. Assay used: immunoSEQ multiplex PCR; TCRdb lists only in-frame clones, some missing. The sample shows just over 600,000 clones, less than 20% of them seen only once. The TCR was taken from a man aged 18 to 30 in good health. The sample comprised naive CD4+ T cells from blood.

CDR3 region: CATRKWGRGSEQYF. CDR3 nucleotides: TGTGCCACCCGAAAGTGGGGCCGGGGGTCCGAGCAGTACTTC. J is TRBJ2-7 and V is TRBV19, with D possibly being TRBD2 (6 bases). In germline, CDR1 is LNHDA, CDR2 SQIVND (reference sequence). V gave up 10 bases and J gave up 6 bases, with 22 bases separating them. This CDR3 spans 14 amino acids.